This passage covers 32 T cell receptor beta chains from one sample sequenced in a study of blood T cell repertoires in COVID-19. Assay used: immunoSEQ multiplex PCR; TCRdb lists only in-frame clones, some missing. The sample lists about 670,000 clones; over 80% were seen once. The sequencing sample was made of peripheral blood. The receptors stem from a woman younger than 30 with acute or convalescent COVID-19.

This clone was counted a few times. This chain uses TRBV30 with TRBJ2-7; D uncertain. Germline V gene sequence: CDR1 GTSNPN, CDR2 SVGIG (reference sequence). The CDR3 contains 12 residues. Deletions cut 2 bases from V and 4 bases from J, with 9 bases between. The CDR3 DNA sequence: TGTGCCTGGAGTTTTACTTCTTACGAGCAGTACTTC. Translation: CAWSFTSYEQYF.

The chain recombines TRBV19 with TRBJ1-2; the D gene is possibly TRBD1 (6 bases). The length of the CDR3 is 11 residues. Germline loops: CDR1 LNHDA, CDR2 SQIVND (reference sequence). V lost 7 bases, J lost 5 bases, and 8 bases lay in between. The CDR3 nucleotides read TGTGCCAGTACGGACAGATATGGCTACACCTTC. Its protein product is CASTDRYGYTF.

The chain combines TRBV9 with TRBJ2-7, with 7 nucleotides matching TRBD1. Per germline, CDR1 SGDLS and CDR2 YYNGEE. The ends lost 2 bases at V and 0 bases at J; junction bases unmatched: 5. This CDR3 region has 15 residues. This CDR3 reads CASSVEGGFSYEQYF. DNA of the CDR3: TGTGCCAGCAGCGTTGAAGGGGGCTTCTCCTACGAGCAGTACTTC.

The V and J genes are TRBV10-3 and TRBJ2-4; 7 nucleotides align to TRBD1. The CDR3 spans 17 residues. V trimming: 2 bases; J trimming: 3 bases; junction bases outside the gene matches: 10. From germline, CDR1 is ENHRY and CDR2 SYGVKD. CDR3 nucleotides: TGTGCCATCAGTGAGCACGGACAGGCCCTCCTCAAAAACATTCAGTACTTC. This gives the protein CAISEHGQALLKNIQYF.

The chain couples TRBV7-2 to TRBJ1-3, with D hard to call. Germline loops: CDR1 SGHTA, CDR2 FQGNSA. V gave up 1 base and J gave up 0 bases, with 13 bases separating them. CDR3 length: 17 amino acids. The DNA of the CDR3 is TGTGCCAGCAGCTTAGTCGGTCAGGCGCCCTCTGGAAACACCATATATTTT. Translating gives CASSLVGQAPSGNTIYF.

The rearrangement links TRBV5-1 to TRBJ1-1; the D gene is possibly TRBD1 (5 bases). The CDR3 has 13 amino acids. CDR1 SGHRS and CDR2 YFSETQ come from the germline V gene. V was clipped by 3 bases and J by 3 bases, with 9 bases between them. CDR3 in DNA: TGCGCCAGCAGCTCCGACAGCTACACTGAAGCTTTCTTT. Encoded protein: CASSSDSYTEAFF.

As to this clone: Other DNA sequences within the sample encode an identical CDR3. This chain links TRBV25-1 with TRBJ1-4; 9 bases agree with TRBD1. The V gene's germline CDR1 is MGHDK and CDR2 SYGVNS. V gave up 1 base and J gave up 4 bases; unmatched junction bases: 1. The CDR3 contains 15 residues. As DNA, the CDR3 is TGTGCCAGCAGTGAATGGGGACAGGGTAATGAAAAACTGTTTTTT. It yields the protein CASSEWGQGNEKLFF. Full variable domain (missing parts from reference TRBV25-1 and TRBJ1-4): EADIYQTPRYLVIGTGKKITLECSQTMGHDKMYWYQQDPGMELHLIHYSYGVNSTEKGDLSSESTVSRIRTEHFPLTLESARPSHTSQYLCASSEWGQGNEKLFFGSGTQLSVL.

The genes are TRBV6-4 and TRBJ1-1; possibly TRBD1 for D (6 bases). V gave up 9 bases and J gave up 1 base, with 18 bases separating them. This CDR3 is 15 amino acids long. Germline lookup yields CDR1 MRHNA and CDR2 SNTAGT. Here the CDR3 reads CASPEARGQNTEAFF. CDR3 coding DNA: TGTGCCAGTCCCGAGGCCCGGGGACAGAACACTGAAGCTTTCTTT.

This chain joins TRBV11-1 and TRBJ1-1, with 8 positions matching TRBD1. The CDR3 sequence is 15 residues long. Germline V gives CDR1 SGHAT, CDR2 FQDESV (reference sequence). Unmatched junction bases numbered 6, after V lost 3 bases and J lost 3 bases. The CDR3 loop reads CASSFGQGFYTEAFF. CDR3 DNA: TGTGCCAGCAGCTTCGGACAGGGCTTCTACACTGAAGCTTTCTTT.

The rearrangement links TRBV20-1 to TRBJ1-4; weak D call: TRBD1 (5 bases). The V end was cut by 2 bases, the J end by 12 bases, with 7 bases between. Germline V gives CDR1 DFQATT, CDR2 SNEGSKA (reference sequence). This CDR3 contains 10 residues. The CDR3 bases are TGCAGTGCTAGAAAAGGGGAACTGTTTTTT. It yields the protein CSARKGELFF.

The chain links TRBV13 to TRBJ2-2; 7 bases line up with TRBD2. The CDR3 totals 17 residues. The junction had 15 bases not matched to a gene; V was cut back by 5 bases and J by 6 bases. Germline values: CDR1 PRHDT, CDR2 FYEKMQ (reference sequence). CDR3 DNA sequence: TGTGCCAGCAGCCTCCTCCCTAGCGGCTTGGGGGCCGGGGAGCTGTTTTTT. Encoded protein: CASSLLPSGLGAGELFF.

The V gene is TRBV24-1, the J gene TRBJ2-3; D not resolved. The CDR3 consists of 13 residues. Per the germline V gene, CDR1 is KGHDR and CDR2 is SFDVKD. V was cut by 9 bases and J by 3 bases, with 12 bases left in between. The CDR3: CATRGEPTDTQYF. DNA for the CDR3: TGTGCCACCCGAGGTGAGCCTACAGATACGCAGTATTTT.

This clone was found many times. The V call is TRBV5-1, the J call TRBJ2-1, with 7 positions matching TRBD2. With V trimmed by 4 bases and J by 4 bases, 5 bases remained unmatched. Germline V gene lookup returns CDR1 SGHRS and CDR2 YFSETQ. The CDR3 contains 14 residues. The CDR3 region has the DNA TGCGCCAGCAGCGAGACTAGCCGGTACAATGAGCAGTTCTTC. As protein: CASSETSRYNEQFF.

The CDR3 DNA sequence: TGTGCCAGTCGGGGGGCGACAGATACGCAGTATTTT. This sequence encodes CASRGATDTQYF. The V gene is TRBV19, the J gene TRBJ2-3, with D perhaps TRBD2 (7 bases). Germline assignment: CDR1 LNHDA and CDR2 SQIVND (reference sequence). The germline V and J ends were trimmed by 8 bases and 3 bases, with 9 bases remaining between them. The CDR3 is 12 amino acids.

The J gene is TRBJ2-2, the V gene TRBV19; 7 bases align to TRBD1. V lost 9 bases, J lost 6 bases, and 4 bases stayed unmatched. CDR3 length equals 12 residues. The germline V gene encodes CDR1 LNHDA and CDR2 SQIVND (reference sequence). In nucleotides, the CDR3 is TGTGCCAGAGGGACAGCCGCCGGGGAGCTGTTTTTT. Translated: CARGTAAGELFF. Filled out from reference TRBV19 and TRBJ2-2, the complete variable domain reads DGGITQSPKYLFRKEGQNVTLSCEQNLNHDAMYWYRQDPGQGLRLIYYSQIVNDFQKGDIAEGYSVSREKKESFPLTVTSAQKNPTAFYLCARGTAAGELFFGEGSRLTVL.

This chain connects TRBV4-3 to TRBJ2-3; 11 bases are shared with TRBD1. V lost 2 bases to trimming and J lost 3 bases; unmatched junction nucleotides: 10. This CDR3 is built from 18 residues. The germline CDR1 and CDR2 sequences are LGHNA and YSLEER. The CDR3 sequence is CASSQTPARDRGTDTQYF. DNA of the CDR3: TGCGCCAGCAGCCAAACCCCGGCCCGGGACAGGGGGACAGATACGCAGTATTTT.

CDR3 DNA: TGTGCCAGCAGTCCGACAGGGAGTATTTACGAGCAGTACTTC. Translation: CASSPTGSIYEQYF. This sequence joins TRBV6-6 and TRBJ2-7; 7 bases fit TRBD1. From germline, CDR1 is MNHNY and CDR2 SVGAGI (reference sequence). CDR3 size: 14 residues. With 5 bases clipped from V and 4 bases from J, the junction kept 8 bases outside the gene matches.

This rearrangement joins TRBV12-3 or TRBV12-4 to TRBJ1-2; possible D gene TRBD1, 6 bases. This CDR3 has 13 amino acids. V was cut by 1 base and J by 6 bases, with 9 bases left in between. The CDR3 loop reads CASSLEGVDGYTF. CDR3 DNA: TGTGCCAGCAGTTTAGAGGGGGTAGATGGCTACACCTTC.

The chain joins TRBV7-8 to TRBJ1-2; D may be TRBD1 (6 bases). Trimming pared 5 bases from V and 5 bases from J, leaving 9 bases between. This CDR3 has 12 residues. The germline gives CDR1 SGHVS, CDR2 FQNEAQ. This CDR3 reads CASSLQGYGYTF. The CDR3 DNA reads as TGTGCCAGCAGCCTACAGGGTTATGGCTACACCTTC.

The sample holds a few counts of this clone. This rearrangement joins TRBV19 to TRBJ1-2; 8 bases fit TRBD1. The V and J ends lost 6 bases and 9 bases, in that order; junction bases with no gene match: 9. This CDR3 has 13 residues. Germline V gives CDR1 LNHDA, CDR2 SQIVND (reference sequence). CDR3 region: CASRSDRGGSYTF. As DNA, the CDR3 is TGTGCCAGTAGGAGTGACAGGGGAGGAAGCTACACCTTC. The variable domain in full, with the rest retrieved from reference TRBV19 and TRBJ1-2, is DGGITQSPKYLFRKEGQNVTLSCEQNLNHDAMYWYRQDPGQGLRLIYYSQIVNDFQKGDIAEGYSVSREKKESFPLTVTSAQKNPTAFYLCASRSDRGGSYTFGSGTRLTVV.

This clone was observed a handful of times. V usage is TRBV2 and J usage is TRBJ1-2, with D possibly being TRBD1 (6 bases). V lost 5 bases and J 4 bases, leaving 17 bases between the germline ends. Per the germline V gene, CDR1 is SNHLY and CDR2 is FYNNEI. This CDR3 is built from 15 residues. The CDR3, as DNA: TGTGCCAGCAGTCCAAGGGGGGGACCCGTCTATGGCTACACCTTC. This gives the protein CASSPRGGPVYGYTF. Filled out from reference TRBV2 and TRBJ1-2, the complete variable domain reads EPEVTQTPSHQVTQMGQEVILRCVPISNHLYFYWYRQILGQKVEFLVSFYNNEISEKSEIFDDQFSVERPDGSNFTLKIRSTKLEDSAMYFCASSPRGGPVYGYTFGSGTRLTVV.

This clone has just one count. The rearrangement uses TRBV12-5 and TRBJ1-1; TRBD1 aligns across 10 bases. The J segment lost 5 bases and the V segment lost 2 bases, leaving 5 bases of the junction unmatched. The CDR3 consists of 15 residues. CDR1 LGHNT and CDR2 FRNRAP come from the germline V gene. The DNA for the CDR3 is TGTGCTAGTGGTTTGAGGGGACAGGGGCCTACTGAAGCTTTCTTT. It yields the protein CASGLRGQGPTEAFF.

The genes are TRBV6-5 and TRBJ1-1, with TRBD1 as a possible D gene (6 bases). V was cut by 6 bases and J by 6 bases, with 17 bases left in between. The CDR3 extends over 14 amino acids. The germline gives CDR1 MNHEY, CDR2 SVGAGI. CDR3 amino acids: CASRLLGGRSEAFF. The CDR3 DNA reads as TGTGCCAGCAGGCTCCTTGGGGGCAGGTCTGAAGCTTTCTTT.

The chain couples TRBV3-1 (or the pseudogene TRBV3-2) to TRBJ2-3, with 9 bases lining up with TRBD2. Germline CDR1 is LGHDT and CDR2 is YNNKEL (reference sequence). The CDR3 sequence is 15 residues long. V lost 2 bases, J lost 3 bases, and 3 bases stayed unmatched. The CDR3 DNA follows: TGTGCCAGCAGCCAACGTAGCGGGGGTACAGATACGCAGTATTTT. Translation: CASSQRSGGTDTQYF.

The J gene is TRBJ1-5, the V gene TRBV14; 7 positions match TRBD1. This CDR3 contains 21 residues. Germline CDR1 is SGHDN and CDR2 is FVKESK. Unmatched junction bases numbered 17, after V lost 0 bases and J lost 0 bases. The CDR3 sequence is CASSQEEIGGVLGGSNQPQHF. The DNA of the CDR3 is TGTGCCAGCAGCCAAGAAGAGATAGGGGGCGTTTTAGGAGGTAGCAATCAGCCCCAGCATTTT.

With regard to this clone: Different DNA sequences within this sample yield the same CDR3. V and J are TRBV6-2 or TRBV6-3 and TRBJ1-2; TRBD1 matches 9 bases. Unmatched junction bases numbered 3, after V lost 2 bases and J lost 5 bases. The CDR3 covers 14 residues. Germline CDR1 reads MNHEY; CDR2 reads SVGEGT. In DNA form, the CDR3 reads TGTGCCAGCAGTTACCGGGGACAGGGTTATGGCTACACCTTC. Residues: CASSYRGQGYGYTF.

J is TRBJ1-1 and V is TRBV4-1; D is unclear. The germline V gene has CDR1 MGHRA and CDR2 YSYEKL. CDR3 size: 12 residues. V dropped 0 bases and J dropped 9 bases, with 8 bases sitting between them. CDR3 protein: CASSQESEKAFF. In DNA form, the CDR3 reads TGCGCCAGCAGCCAAGAGTCGGAGAAAGCTTTCTTT.

This rearrangement joins TRBV11-3 to TRBJ1-2; tentatively, D is TRBD1 (5 bases). CDR3 length equals 12 residues. V lost 5 bases to trimming and J lost 8 bases, with 12 bases between them. Germline V gene sequence: CDR1 SGHNT, CDR2 YENEEA. The CDR3 DNA reads as TGTGCCAGCAGCCCCAGGGTTGGGGGCTACACCTTC. This gives the protein CASSPRVGGYTF.

The rearrangement links TRBV5-1 to TRBJ1-2; 12 nucleotides line up with TRBD1. The germline CDR1 and CDR2 sequences are SGHRS and YFSETQ. Trimming took 3 bases from V and 4 from J; bases not matched to a gene: 10. The CDR3 covers 17 residues. CDR3 sequence (DNA): TGCGCCAGCAGCTCCGGGACAGGGGGCCCTAAGACCTATGGCTACACCTTC. Residues: CASSSGTGGPKTYGYTF.

The V gene is TRBV7-9, the J gene TRBJ1-2; D is perhaps TRBD1 (6 bases). Germline-derived CDR1 and CDR2 are SEHNR and FQNEAQ (reference sequence). V dropped 2 bases and J dropped 4 bases, with 11 bases sitting between them. The CDR3 covers 14 residues. CDR3 in DNA: TGTGCCAGCAGCTTAAAAACAGGGTCCTATGGCTACACCTTC. This codes for CASSLKTGSYGYTF. Using reference TRBV7-9 and TRBJ1-2 for the parts outside the CDR3, the full variable domain is DTGVSQNPRHKITKRGQNVTFRCDPISEHNRLYWYRQTLGQGPEFLTYFQNEAQLEKSRLLSDRFSAERPKGSFSTLEIQRTEQGDSAMYLCASSLKTGSYGYTFGSGTRLTVV.

This chain connects TRBV27 to TRBJ2-3; unclear D gene. Trimming stripped 6 bases from V and 0 bases from J, with 10 bases between. This CDR3 has 14 amino acids. Germline CDR1 reads MNHEY; CDR2 reads SMNVEV (reference sequence). CDR3: CASRSYASTDTQYF. Here the CDR3 DNA reads TGTGCCAGCAGATCCTATGCTAGCACAGATACGCAGTATTTT.

The chain joins TRBV5-6 to TRBJ1-2; D gene ambiguous. CDR3 length: 14 amino acids. Germline V gives CDR1 SGHDT, CDR2 YYEEEE. V was clipped by 4 bases and J by 1 base, with 11 bases between them. CDR3 nucleotide sequence: TGTGCCAGCAGCAGAGGACGGGATAACTATGGCTACACCTTC. As protein: CASSRGRDNYGYTF.